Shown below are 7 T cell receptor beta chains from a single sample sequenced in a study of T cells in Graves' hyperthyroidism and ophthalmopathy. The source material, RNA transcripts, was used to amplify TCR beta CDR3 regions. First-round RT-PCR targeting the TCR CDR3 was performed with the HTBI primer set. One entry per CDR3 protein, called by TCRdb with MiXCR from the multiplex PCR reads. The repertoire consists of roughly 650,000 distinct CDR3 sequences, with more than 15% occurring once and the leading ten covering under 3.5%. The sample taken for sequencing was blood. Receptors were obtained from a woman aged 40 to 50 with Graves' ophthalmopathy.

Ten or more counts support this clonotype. The CDR3 loop is CASSTGRTGRDTEAFF. For the CDR3, the DNA is TGTGCCAGCAGCACGGGTCGGACAGGGCGCGACACTGAAGCTTTCTTT. The rearrangement links TRBV11-1 to TRBJ1-1; 8 bases line up with TRBD1. The CDR3 has 16 residues. CDR1 is SGHAT, CDR2 FQDESV, per germline (reference sequence). J gave up 3 bases and V 5 bases, and 11 bases lay outside the gene matches.

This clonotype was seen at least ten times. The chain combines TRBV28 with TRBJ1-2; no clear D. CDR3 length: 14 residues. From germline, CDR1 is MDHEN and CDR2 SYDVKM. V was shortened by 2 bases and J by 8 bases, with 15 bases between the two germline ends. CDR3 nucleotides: TGTGCCAGCAGTTTACAAACGGGCGGAGGAGGCTACACCTTC. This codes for CASSLQTGGGGYTF.

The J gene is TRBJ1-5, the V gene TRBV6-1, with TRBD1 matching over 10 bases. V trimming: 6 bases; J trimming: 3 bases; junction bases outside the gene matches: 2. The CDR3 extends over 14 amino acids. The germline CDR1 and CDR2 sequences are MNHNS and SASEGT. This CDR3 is CASRGTGANQPQHF. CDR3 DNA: TGTGCCAGCAGGGGGACAGGGGCCAATCAGCCCCAGCATTTT.

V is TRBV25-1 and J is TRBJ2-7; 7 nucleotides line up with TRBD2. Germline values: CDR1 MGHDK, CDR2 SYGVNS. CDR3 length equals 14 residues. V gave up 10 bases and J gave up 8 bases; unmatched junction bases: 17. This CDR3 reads CAKRLATNTSKQYF. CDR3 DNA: TGTGCCAAGAGACTAGCCACTAACACATCTAAGCAGTACTTC.

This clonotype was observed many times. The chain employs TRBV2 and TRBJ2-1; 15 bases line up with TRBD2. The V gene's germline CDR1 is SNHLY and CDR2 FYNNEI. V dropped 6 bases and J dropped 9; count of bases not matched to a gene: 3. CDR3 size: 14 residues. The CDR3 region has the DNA TGTGCCAGCAGCCCGGGACTAGCGGGAGGTGAGCAGTTCTTC. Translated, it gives CASSPGLAGGEQFF.

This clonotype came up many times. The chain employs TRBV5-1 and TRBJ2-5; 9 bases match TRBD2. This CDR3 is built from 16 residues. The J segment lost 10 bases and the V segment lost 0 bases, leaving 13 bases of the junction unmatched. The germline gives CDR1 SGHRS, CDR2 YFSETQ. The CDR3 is CASSLAPAGGTADQYF. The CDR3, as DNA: TGCGCCAGCAGCTTGGCGCCCGCGGGAGGGACCGCGGACCAGTACTTC.

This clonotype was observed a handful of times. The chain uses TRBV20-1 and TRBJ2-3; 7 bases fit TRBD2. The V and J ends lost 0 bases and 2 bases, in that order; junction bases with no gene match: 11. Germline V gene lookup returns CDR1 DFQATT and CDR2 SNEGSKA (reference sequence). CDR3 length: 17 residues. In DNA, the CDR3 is TGCAGTGCTAGAGAATTAGGACTAGGAGGATACACAGATACGCAGTATTTT. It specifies CSARELGLGGYTDTQYF.